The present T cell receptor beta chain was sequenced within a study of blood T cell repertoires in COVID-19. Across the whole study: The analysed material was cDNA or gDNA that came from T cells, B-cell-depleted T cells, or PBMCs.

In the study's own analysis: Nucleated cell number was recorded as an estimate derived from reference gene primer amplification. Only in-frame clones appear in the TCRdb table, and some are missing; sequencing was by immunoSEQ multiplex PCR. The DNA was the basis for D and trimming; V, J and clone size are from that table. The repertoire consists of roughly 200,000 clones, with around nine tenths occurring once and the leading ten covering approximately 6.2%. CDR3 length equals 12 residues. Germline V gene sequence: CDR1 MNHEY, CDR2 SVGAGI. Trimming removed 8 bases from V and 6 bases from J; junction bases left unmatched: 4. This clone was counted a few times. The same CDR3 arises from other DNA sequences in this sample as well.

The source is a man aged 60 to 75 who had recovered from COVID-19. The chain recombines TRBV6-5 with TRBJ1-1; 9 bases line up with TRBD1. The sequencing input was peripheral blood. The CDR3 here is CASGTGRPEAFF. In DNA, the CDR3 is TGTGCCAGCGGGACAGGGCGCCCTGAAGCTTTCTTT.